This T cell receptor beta chain was retrieved from a study of vaccination and CD4 T cells after COVID-19. V was clipped by 3 bases and J by 7 bases, with 13 bases between them. Germline assignment: CDR1 SNHLY and CDR2 FYNNEI. The CDR3 spans 14 residues. The Oncomine TCR Beta short-read assay sequenced DNA from cultured CD4+ T cells. TCRdb itself ran the PCR reads through MiXCR, one entry per CDR3 protein. The sample holds fewer than 30,000 distinct CDR3 sequences, approximately 62% seen once. A word on this clonotype: Its cognate antigen is unknown.

Described treatment: roughly 11-day PBMC culture with coronavirus spike peptide pools or control peptides (ViraFEST assay). The input for sequencing was CD4+ T cells from blood, cultured in vitro, taken after SARS-CoV-2 vaccination. The chain uses TRBV2 and TRBJ1-5; D is uncertain. The receptor comes from a human donor who received a COVID-19 vaccine. CDR3 sequence reads: CASSDSGGGQPQHF. The CDR3 DNA follows: TGTGCCAGCAGTGATAGCGGTGGAGGGCAGCCCCAGCATTTT.